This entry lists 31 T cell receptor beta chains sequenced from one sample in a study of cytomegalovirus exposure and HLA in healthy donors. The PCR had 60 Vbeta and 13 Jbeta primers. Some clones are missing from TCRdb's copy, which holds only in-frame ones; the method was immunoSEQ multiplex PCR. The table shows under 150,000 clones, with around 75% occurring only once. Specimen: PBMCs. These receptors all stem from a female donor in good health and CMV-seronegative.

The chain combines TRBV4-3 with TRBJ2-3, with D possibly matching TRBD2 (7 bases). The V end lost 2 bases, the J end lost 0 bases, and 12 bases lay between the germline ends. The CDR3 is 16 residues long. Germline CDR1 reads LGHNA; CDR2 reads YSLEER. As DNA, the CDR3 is TGCGCCAGCAGCCAAAATGGGGGGGCTAGCACAGATACGCAGTATTTT. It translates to CASSQNGGASTDTQYF.

The CDR3: CASSAGLAGVSVGEQYF. The CDR3, as DNA: TGTGCCAGCAGCGCGGGACTAGCGGGGGTCTCGGTGGGGGAGCAGTACTTC. The genes are TRBV9 and TRBJ2-7; 14 bases fit TRBD2. CDR1 is SGDLS and CDR2 is YYNGEE in the germline V gene. V trimming: 3 bases; J trimming: 7 bases; junction bases outside the gene matches: 12. This CDR3 contains 17 residues.

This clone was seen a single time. The CDR3 reads CASSQGAWTGGNYGYTF. The CDR3 DNA reads as TGCGCCAGCAGCCAAGGCGCCTGGACAGGGGGTAACTATGGCTACACCTTC. The chain couples TRBV4-3 to TRBJ1-2, with 10 bases aligning to TRBD1. The germline CDR1 and CDR2 sequences are LGHNA and YSLEER. The CDR3 is 17 residues long. With 1 base clipped from V and 1 base from J, the junction kept 6 bases outside the gene matches.

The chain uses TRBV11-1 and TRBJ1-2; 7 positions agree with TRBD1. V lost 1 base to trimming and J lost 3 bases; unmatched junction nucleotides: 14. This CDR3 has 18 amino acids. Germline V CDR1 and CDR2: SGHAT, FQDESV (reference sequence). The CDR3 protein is CASSLGYGNFGTDYGYTF. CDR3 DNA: TGTGCCAGCAGCTTAGGTTACGGGAATTTCGGGACAGACTATGGCTACACCTTC.

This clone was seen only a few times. In DNA, the CDR3 is TGTGCCAGCAGCGACGGGACAAGCATCTATGGCTACACCTTC. Amino acids: CASSDGTSIYGYTF. This chain uses TRBV5-4 with TRBJ1-2; a weak D match, TRBD1 (6 bases). Germline assignment: CDR1 SGHNT and CDR2 YYREEE (reference sequence). Trimming took 4 bases from V and 4 from J, leaving 14 bases between them. There are 14 residues in the CDR3.

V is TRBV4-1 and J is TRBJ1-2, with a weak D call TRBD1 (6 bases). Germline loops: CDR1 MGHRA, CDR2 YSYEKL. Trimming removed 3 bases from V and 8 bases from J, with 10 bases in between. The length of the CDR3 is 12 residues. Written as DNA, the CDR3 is TGCGCCAGCAGCCAGGGCCAGGGGGGCTACACCTTC. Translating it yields CASSQGQGGYTF.

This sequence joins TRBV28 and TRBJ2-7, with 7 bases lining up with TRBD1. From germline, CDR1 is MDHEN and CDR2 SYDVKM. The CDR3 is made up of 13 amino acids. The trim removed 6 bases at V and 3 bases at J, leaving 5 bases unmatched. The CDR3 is CASSLTGSYEQYF. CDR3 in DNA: TGTGCCAGCAGCTTGACAGGGAGCTACGAGCAGTACTTC. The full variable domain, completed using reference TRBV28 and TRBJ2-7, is DVKVTQSSRYLVKRTGEKVFLECVQDMDHENMFWYRQDPGLGLRLIYFSYDVKMKEKGDIPEGYSVSREKKERFSLILESASTNQTSMYLCASSLTGSYEQYFGPGTRLTVT.

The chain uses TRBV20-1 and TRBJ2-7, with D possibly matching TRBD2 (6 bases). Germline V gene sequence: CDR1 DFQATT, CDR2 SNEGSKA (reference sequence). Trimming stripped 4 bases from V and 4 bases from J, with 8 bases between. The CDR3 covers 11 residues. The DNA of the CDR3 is TGCAGTGCTAATAGCGGATACGAGCAGTACTTC. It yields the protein CSANSGYEQYF.

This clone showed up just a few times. CDR3 sequence reads: CASSIGRQLKAFF. CDR3 DNA sequence: TGTGCCAGTAGTATCGGGAGGCAACTTAAAGCTTTCTTT. The chain links TRBV19 to TRBJ1-1; D call uncertain. The V gene's germline CDR1 is LNHDA and CDR2 SQIVND (reference sequence). The CDR3 length is 13 residues. Trimming took off 3 bases at V and 9 bases at J, with 14 bases between the two ends.

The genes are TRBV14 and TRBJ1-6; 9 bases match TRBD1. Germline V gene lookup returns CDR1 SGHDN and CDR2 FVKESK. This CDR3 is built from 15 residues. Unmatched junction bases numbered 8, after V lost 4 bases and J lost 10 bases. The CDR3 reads CASSLQGQGVSPLHF. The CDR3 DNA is TGTGCCAGCAGCCTTCAGGGACAGGGTGTCTCACCCCTCCACTTT.

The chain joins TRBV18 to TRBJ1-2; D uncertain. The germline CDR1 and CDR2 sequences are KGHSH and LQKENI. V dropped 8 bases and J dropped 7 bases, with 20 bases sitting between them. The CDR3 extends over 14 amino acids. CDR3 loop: CASRPPVISGGYTF. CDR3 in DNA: TGTGCCAGCAGACCCCCGGTAATTTCGGGTGGCTACACCTTC.

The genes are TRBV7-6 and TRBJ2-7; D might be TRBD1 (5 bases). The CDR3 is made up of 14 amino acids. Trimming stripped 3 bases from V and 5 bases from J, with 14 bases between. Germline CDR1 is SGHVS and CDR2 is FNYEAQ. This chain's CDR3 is CASSLNRNGHEQYF. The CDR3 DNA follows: TGTGCCAGCAGCTTGAACAGGAACGGCCACGAGCAGTACTTC.

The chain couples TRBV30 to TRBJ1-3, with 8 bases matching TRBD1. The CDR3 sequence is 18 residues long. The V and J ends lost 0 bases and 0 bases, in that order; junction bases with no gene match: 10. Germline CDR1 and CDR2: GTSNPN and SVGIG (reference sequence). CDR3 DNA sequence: TGTGCCTGGAGTGTATTTTCCCCGGGACAGGACTCTGGAAACACCATATATTTT. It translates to CAWSVFSPGQDSGNTIYF.

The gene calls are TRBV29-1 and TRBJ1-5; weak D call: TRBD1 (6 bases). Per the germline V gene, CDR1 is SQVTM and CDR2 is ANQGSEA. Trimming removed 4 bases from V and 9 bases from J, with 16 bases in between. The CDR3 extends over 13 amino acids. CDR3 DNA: TGCAGCGTTGCCCTGGACAGCCCAGGGCCCCAGCATTTT. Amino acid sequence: CSVALDSPGPQHF.

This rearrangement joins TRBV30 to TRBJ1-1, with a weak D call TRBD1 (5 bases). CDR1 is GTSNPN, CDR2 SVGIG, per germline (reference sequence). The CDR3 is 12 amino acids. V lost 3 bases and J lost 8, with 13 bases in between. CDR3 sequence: CAWRSRTPEAFF. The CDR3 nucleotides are TGTGCCTGGAGATCACGGACACCCGAAGCTTTCTTT.

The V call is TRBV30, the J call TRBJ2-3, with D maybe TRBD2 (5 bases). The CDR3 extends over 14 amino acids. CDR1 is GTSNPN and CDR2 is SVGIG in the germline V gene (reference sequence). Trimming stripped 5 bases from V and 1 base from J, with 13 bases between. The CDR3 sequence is CAWADGRGTDTQYF. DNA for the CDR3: TGTGCCTGGGCGGACGGGCGGGGCACAGATACGCAGTATTTT.

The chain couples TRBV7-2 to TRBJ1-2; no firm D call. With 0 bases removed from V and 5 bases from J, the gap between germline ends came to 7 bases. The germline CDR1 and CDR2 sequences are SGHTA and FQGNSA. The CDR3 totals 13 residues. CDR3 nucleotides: TGTGCCAGCAGCTTAGCGAAGACATATGGCTACACCTTC. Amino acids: CASSLAKTYGYTF.

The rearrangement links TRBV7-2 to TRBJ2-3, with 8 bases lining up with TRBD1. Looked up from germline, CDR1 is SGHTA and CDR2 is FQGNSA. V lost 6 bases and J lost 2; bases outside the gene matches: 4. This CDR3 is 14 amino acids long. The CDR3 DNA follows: TGTGCCAGCAGTCGCAGGGGGCTCACAGATACGCAGTATTTT. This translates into CASSRRGLTDTQYF.

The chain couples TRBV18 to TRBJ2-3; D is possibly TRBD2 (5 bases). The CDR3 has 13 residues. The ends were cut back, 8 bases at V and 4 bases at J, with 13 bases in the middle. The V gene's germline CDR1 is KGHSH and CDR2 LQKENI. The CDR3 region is CASLLRGPDTQYF. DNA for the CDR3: TGTGCCAGCCTCCTCCGGGGTCCAGATACGCAGTATTTT.

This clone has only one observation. DNA of the CDR3: TGTGCCAGCAGCCCCTATCGGGGGGCGTACGAGCAGTACTTC. This gives the protein CASSPYRGAYEQYF. The chain employs TRBV7-2 and TRBJ2-5; maybe TRBD2 (7 bases). TRBJ2-7 matches the DNA end more closely, so the J call is doubtful. The CDR3 loop spans 14 amino acids. Germline lookup yields CDR1 SGHTA and CDR2 FQGNSA.

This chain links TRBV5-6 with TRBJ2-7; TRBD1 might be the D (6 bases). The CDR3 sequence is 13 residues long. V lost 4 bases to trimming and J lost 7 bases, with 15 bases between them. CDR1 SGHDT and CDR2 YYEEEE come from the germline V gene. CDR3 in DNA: TGTGCCAGCAGCGTACAGGGAGAAGGGGAGCAGTACTTC. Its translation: CASSVQGEGEQYF.

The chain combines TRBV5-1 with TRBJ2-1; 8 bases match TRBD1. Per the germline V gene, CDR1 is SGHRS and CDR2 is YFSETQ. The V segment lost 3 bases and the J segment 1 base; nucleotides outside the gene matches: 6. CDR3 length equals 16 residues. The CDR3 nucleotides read TGCGCCAGCAGCTGGGGGACAGGTTATTCCTACAATGAGCAGTTCTTC. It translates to CASSWGTGYSYNEQFF.

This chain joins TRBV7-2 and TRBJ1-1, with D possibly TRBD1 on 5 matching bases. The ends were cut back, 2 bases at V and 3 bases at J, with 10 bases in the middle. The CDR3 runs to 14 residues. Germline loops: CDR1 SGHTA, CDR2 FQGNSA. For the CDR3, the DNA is TGTGCCAGCAGCTTAATGCGGGGCGACACTGAAGCTTTCTTT. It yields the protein CASSLMRGDTEAFF.

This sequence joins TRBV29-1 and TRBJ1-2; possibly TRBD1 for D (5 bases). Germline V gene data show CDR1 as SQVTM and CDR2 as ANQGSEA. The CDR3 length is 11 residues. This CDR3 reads CTIEEGYGYTF. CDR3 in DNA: TGCACCATTGAGGAGGGGTATGGCTACACCTTC. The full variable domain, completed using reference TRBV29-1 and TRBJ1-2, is SAVISQKPSRDICQRGTSLTIQCQVDSQVTMMFWYRQQPGQSLTLIATANQGSEATYESGFVIDKFPISRPNLTFSTLTVSNMSPEDSSIYLCTIEEGYGYTFGSGTRLTVV.

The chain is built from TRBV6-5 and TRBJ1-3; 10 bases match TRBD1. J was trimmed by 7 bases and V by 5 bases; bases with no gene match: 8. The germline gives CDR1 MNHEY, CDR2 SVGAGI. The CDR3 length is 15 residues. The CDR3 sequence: CASSTGTGAKNTIYF. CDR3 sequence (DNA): TGTGCCAGCAGTACAGGGACAGGGGCTAAGAACACCATATATTTT.

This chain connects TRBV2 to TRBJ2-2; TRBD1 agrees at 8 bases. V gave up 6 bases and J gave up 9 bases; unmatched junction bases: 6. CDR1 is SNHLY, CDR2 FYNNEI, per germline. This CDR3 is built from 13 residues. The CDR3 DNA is TGTGCCAGCAGGACAGGGGTCAGCCGGGAGCTGTTTTTT. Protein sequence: CASRTGVSRELFF. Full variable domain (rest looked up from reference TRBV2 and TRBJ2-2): EPEVTQTPSHQVTQMGQEVILRCVPISNHLYFYWYRQILGQKVEFLVSFYNNEISEKSEIFDDQFSVERPDGSNFTLKIRSTKLEDSAMYFCASRTGVSRELFFGEGSRLTVL.

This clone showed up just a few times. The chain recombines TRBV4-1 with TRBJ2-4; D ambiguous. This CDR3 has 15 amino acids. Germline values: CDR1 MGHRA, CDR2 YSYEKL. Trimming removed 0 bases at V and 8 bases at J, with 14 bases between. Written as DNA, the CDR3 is TGCGCCAGCAGCCAAGAGTTCCGACACGAAGACATTCAGTACTTC. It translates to CASSQEFRHEDIQYF.

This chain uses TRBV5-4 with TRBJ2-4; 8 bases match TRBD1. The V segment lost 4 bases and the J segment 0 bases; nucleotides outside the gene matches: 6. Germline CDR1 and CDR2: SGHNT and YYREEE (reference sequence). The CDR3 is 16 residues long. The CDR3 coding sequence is TGTGCCAGCAGCCTGGGGGACAGGTTAGCCAAAAACATTCAGTACTTC. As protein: CASSLGDRLAKNIQYF.

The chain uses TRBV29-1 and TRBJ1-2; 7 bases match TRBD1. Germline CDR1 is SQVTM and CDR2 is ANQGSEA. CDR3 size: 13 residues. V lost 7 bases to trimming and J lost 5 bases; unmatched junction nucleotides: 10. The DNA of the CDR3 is TGCAGCGGGAGACAGGGTGATGGTTATGGCTACACCTTC. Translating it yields CSGRQGDGYGYTF.

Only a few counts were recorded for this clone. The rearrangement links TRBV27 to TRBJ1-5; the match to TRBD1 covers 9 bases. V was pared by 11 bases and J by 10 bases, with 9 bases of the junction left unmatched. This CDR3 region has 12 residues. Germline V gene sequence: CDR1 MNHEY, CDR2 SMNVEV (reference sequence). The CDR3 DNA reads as TGTGCCGCCGGGACAGGGTTGGGCCCCCAGCATTTT. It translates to CAAGTGLGPQHF.

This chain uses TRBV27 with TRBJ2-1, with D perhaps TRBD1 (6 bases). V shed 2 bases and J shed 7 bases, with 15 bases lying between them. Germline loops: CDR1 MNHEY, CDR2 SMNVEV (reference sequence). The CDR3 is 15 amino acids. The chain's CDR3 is CASSLSRGRRNEQFF. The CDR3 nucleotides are TGTGCCAGCAGTTTAAGCAGGGGTCGTCGGAATGAGCAGTTCTTC.